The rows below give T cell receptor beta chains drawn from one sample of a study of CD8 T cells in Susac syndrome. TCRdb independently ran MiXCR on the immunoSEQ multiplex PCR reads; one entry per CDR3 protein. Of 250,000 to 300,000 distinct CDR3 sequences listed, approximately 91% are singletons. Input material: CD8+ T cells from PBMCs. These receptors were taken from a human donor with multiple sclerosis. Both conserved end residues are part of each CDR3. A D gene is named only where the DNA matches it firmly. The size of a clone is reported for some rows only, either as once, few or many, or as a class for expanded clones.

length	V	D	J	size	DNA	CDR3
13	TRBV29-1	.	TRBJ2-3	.	TGCAGCGCCTGGCAGGGGGGCGCAGATACGCAGTATTTT	CSAWQGGADTQYF
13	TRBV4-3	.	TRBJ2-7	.	TGCGCCAGCAGCCAAGGGATGGTTTACGAGCAGTACTTC	CASSQGMVYEQYF
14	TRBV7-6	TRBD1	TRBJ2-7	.	TGTGCCAGCAGCCCGGACAGGGGGCTGAACGAGCAGTACTTC	CASSPDRGLNEQYF
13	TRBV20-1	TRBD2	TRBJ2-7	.	TGCAGTGCTCCCGGGACTAGTCTATTCGAGCAGTACTTC	CSAPGTSLFEQYF
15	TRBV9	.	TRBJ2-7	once	TGTGCCAGCAGCCCCTCCGGGGACAACTCCTACGAGCAGTACTTC	CASSPSGDNSYEQYF
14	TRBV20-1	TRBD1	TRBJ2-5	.	TGCAGTGCTAGAGATAGGACAGGGGGCGGGACCCAGTACTTC	CSARDRTGGGTQYF
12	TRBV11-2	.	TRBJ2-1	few	TGTGCCAGCAGCTTCCCCTACAATGAGCAGTTCTTC	CASSFPYNEQFF
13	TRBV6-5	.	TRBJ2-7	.	TGTGCCAGCAGTTCCACATATGGTTACGAGCAGTACTTC	CASSSTYGYEQYF
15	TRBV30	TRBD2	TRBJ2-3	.	TGTGCCTGGAGTGTCGGCGGGGGGGACACAGATACGCAGTATTTT	CAWSVGGGDTDTQYF
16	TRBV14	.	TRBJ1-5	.	TGTGCCAGCAGCCCTGGGGCGGCGTATAGCAATCAGCCCCAGCATTTT	CASSPGAAYSNQPQHF
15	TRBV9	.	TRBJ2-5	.	TGTGCCAGCAGCGTAGAGGACGAGGCTTGGGAGACCCAGTACTTC	CASSVEDEAWETQYF
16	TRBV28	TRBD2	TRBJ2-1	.	TGTGCCAGCAGTTTTCCTAGCGGGAGCCTCTACAATGAGCAGTTCTTC	CASSFPSGSLYNEQFF
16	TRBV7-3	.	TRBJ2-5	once	TGTGCCAGCAGCTTAAGGCCCCCAGCCACCCAAGAGACCCAGTACTTC	CASSLRPPATQETQYF
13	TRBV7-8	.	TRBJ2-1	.	TGTGCCAGCAGCTTAAGGTACTACAATGAGCAGTTCTTC	CASSLRYYNEQFF
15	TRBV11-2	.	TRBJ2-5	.	TGTGCCAGCACCTTTGGGGGGGGCCCTCAAGAGACCCAGTACTTC	CASTFGGGPQETQYF
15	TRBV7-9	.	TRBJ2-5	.	TGTGCCAGCAGCTCCATGAAGGGACCACAAGAGACCCAGTACTTC	CASSSMKGPQETQYF
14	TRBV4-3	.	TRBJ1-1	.	TGCGCCAGCAGTTTTCGGGTTTCGGGCACTGAAGCTTTCTTT	CASSFRVSGTEAFF
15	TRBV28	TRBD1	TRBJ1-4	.	TGTGCCAGCAGCCCGCGCACAGGGGTTGATGAAAAACTGTTTTTT	CASSPRTGVDEKLFF
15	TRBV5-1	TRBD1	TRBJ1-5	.	TGCGCCAGCAGCCGGACAGGGGGGTTTAGTCAGCCCCAGCATTTT	CASSRTGGFSQPQHF
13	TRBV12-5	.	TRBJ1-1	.	TGTGCTAGTGCCCCGTCCATGAACACTGAAGCTTTCTTT	CASAPSMNTEAFF
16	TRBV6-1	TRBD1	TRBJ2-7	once	TGTGCCAGCAGGGTGGGACAGCCCGATAACAGCTACGAGCAGTACTTC	CASRVGQPDNSYEQYF
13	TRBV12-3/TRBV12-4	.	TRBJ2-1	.	TGTGCCAGCAGTTGGTTGCGGAATGGTGAGCAGTTCTTC	CASSWLRNGEQFF
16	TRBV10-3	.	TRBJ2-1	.	TGTGCCATCAGTGAGGCGAAGGGGGGGTCTCACAATGAGCAGTTCTTC	CAISEAKGGSHNEQFF
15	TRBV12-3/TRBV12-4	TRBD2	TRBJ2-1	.	TGTGCCAGCAGTTTAGCGTCTAGCGGGAGCGATGAGCAGTTCTTC	CASSLASSGSDEQFF
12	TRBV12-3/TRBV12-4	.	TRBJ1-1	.	TGTGCCAGCAGTTCAGGGAGTAATAAAGCTTTCTTT	CASSSGSNKAFF
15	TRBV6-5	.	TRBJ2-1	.	TGTGCCAGCAGTTACGGTAGCGAACCCTACAATGAGCAGTTCTTC	CASSYGSEPYNEQFF
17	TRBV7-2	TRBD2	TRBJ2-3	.	TGTGCCAGCAGCTTAACCCCCCCTAGCGGGGAGATAGATACGCAGTATTTT	CASSLTPPSGEIDTQYF
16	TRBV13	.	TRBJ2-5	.	TGTGCCAGCAGCTTTAAGGGACGTGTGATCCAAGAGACCCAGTACTTC	CASSFKGRVIQETQYF
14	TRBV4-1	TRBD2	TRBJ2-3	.	TGCGCCAGCAGCCAAGAGACTAGCGGGGATACGCAGTATTTT	CASSQETSGDTQYF
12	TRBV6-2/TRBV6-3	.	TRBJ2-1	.	TGTGCCAGCAGCAAGAGAAGCAATGAGCAGTTCTTC	CASSKRSNEQFF
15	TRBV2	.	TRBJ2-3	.	TGTGCCAGCCGTGGTTCTAGCGCCTACACAGATACGCAGTATTTT	CASRGSSAYTDTQYF
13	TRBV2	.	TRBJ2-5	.	TGTGCCAGCAGACAGCTACTCCAAGAGACCCAGTACTTC	CASRQLLQETQYF
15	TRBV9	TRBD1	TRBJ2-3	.	TGTGCCAGCAGCGACTCCGGGACAGACACAGATACGCAGTATTTT	CASSDSGTDTDTQYF
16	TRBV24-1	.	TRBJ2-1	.	TGTGCCACCAGTGATTTGGGGGGTAGCTCCTACAATGAGCAGTTCTTC	CATSDLGGSSYNEQFF
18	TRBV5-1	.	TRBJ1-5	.	TGCGCCAACAGCTTGTTTGCCGGGTACCACCGGCGCGGTCAGCCCCAGCATTTT	CANSLFAGYHRRGQPQHF
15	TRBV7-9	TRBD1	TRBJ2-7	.	TGTGCCAGCAGCTCCAGGACAGGGGGAGTGTACGAGCAGTACTTC	CASSSRTGGVYEQYF
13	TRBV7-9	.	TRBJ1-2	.	TGTGCCAGCAGTCCCCGTGAGAACTATGGCTACACCTTC	CASSPRENYGYTF
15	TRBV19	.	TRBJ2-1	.	TGTGCCAGTAGTATGTGGCAGAGCTCCTACAATGAGCAGTTCTTC	CASSMWQSSYNEQFF
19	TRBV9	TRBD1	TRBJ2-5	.	TGTGCCAGCAGCCACCCCATCGGTTGGGGGACAGGACCTCAAGAGACCCAGTACTTC	CASSHPIGWGTGPQETQYF
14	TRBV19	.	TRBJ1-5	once	TGTGCCAGTAGTATAGGTAGTAGCAATCAGCCCCAGCATTTT	CASSIGSSNQPQHF